One sample yielded the 21 T cell receptor beta chains listed below, sequenced in a study of tumor and adjacent non-tumor tissue in lung cancer. Three rounds of nested PCR, following a modified ARM-PCR protocol, produced the TCRbeta library. TCRdb called the multiplex PCR reads again in MiXCR, with one record for every CDR3 protein. The data hold 90,000 to 130,000 distinct CDR3 sequences, with over 75% observed a single time. RNA was extracted from bulk tissue without any cell sorting. Sequencing was done on a sample of lung tumor tissue. These receptors all stem from a man between 65 and 80 years old with non-small cell lung cancer.

The chain links TRBV29-1 to TRBJ1-5; 8 bases match TRBD1. The closer fit of TRBJ2-3 to the DNA end suggests the J call may be wrong. Per germline, CDR1 SQVTM and CDR2 ANQGSEA. CDR3 size: 12 residues. CDR3 in amino acids: CSVGQGMEPQYF. For the CDR3, the DNA is TGCAGCGTTGGACAGGGGATGGAGCCCCAGTATTTT.

Points on this clonotype: At one of its ends the junction is not consistent with the germline gene, which may arise from a read error. The chain recombines TRBV5-4 with TRBJ2-3; 12 nucleotides agree with TRBD2. The CDR3 contains 16 residues. CDR1 is SGHNT, CDR2 YYREEE, per germline (reference sequence). DNA of the CDR3: TGTGCCTGCAGTCCGACTAGCGGGAGAGGAACAGATATGCAGTATTTT. Protein: CACSPTSGRGTDMQYF.

Concerning this clonotype: An end of the junction differs from the germline gene, which may be a read error. The J gene is TRBJ2-1, the V gene TRBV5-6; D might be TRBD2 (6 bases). There are 16 residues in the CDR3. Germline CDR1 reads SGHDT; CDR2 reads YYEEEE. The CDR3 protein is CASSLMRGYGRHEQFF. CDR3 nucleotides: TGTGCCAGCAGCCTAATGCGGGGCTACGGTCGGCATGAGCAGTTTTTC.

The genes are TRBV13 and TRBJ2-7, with TRBD2 as a possible D gene (6 bases). Trimming removed 4 bases from V and 7 bases from J, with 14 bases in between. The CDR3 loop spans 13 amino acids. Germline values: CDR1 PRHDT, CDR2 FYEKMQ (reference sequence). The CDR3 DNA is TGTGCCAGCAGCTCATTCACGGGGGATGAGCAGTACTTC. Translated, it gives CASSSFTGDEQYF. Full variable domain (missing parts from reference TRBV13 and TRBJ2-7): AAGVIQSPRHLIKEKRETATLKCYPIPRHDTVYWYQQGPGQDPQFLISFYEKMQSDKGSIPDRFSAQQFSDYHSELNMSSLELGDSALYFCASSSFTGDEQYFGPGTRLTVT.

Comments on this clonotype: Relative to the germline gene, one junction end is altered; a read error may explain this. This chain connects TRBV6-1 to TRBJ1-1; unclear D gene. The CDR3 extends over 14 amino acids. Looked up from germline, CDR1 is MNHNS and CDR2 is SASEGT. The CDR3 DNA reads TGTGACAGCATAGAAGGTCGGCGGCACACTGAAGCTTTCTTT. It specifies CDSIEGRRHTEAFF.

To note about this clonotype: No conserved phenylalanine or tryptophan ends this CDR3, so it is likely a read error. The chain combines TRBV6-6 with TRBJ1-2, with D possibly being TRBD1 (5 bases). The CDR3 totals 17 residues. Germline V gives CDR1 MNHNY, CDR2 SVGAGI (reference sequence). This chain's CDR3 is CASSYSILGRFNYDYTL. For the CDR3, the DNA is TGTGCCAGCAGTTACTCGATATTGGGACGGTTCAACTATGACTACACCCTC.

The CDR3: CTSSQWRDLSYEQYF. For the CDR3, the DNA is TGCACTAGCAGCCAATGGCGGGACTTATCCTACGAGCAGTACTTC. The chain couples TRBV4-1 to TRBJ2-7; D is possibly TRBD2 (6 bases). The CDR3 has 15 amino acids. Germline V gives CDR1 MGHRA, CDR2 YSYEKL.

Concerning this clonotype: The junction does not match germline at one end; this may be a read error. The chain links TRBV14 to TRBJ2-2; TRBD1 aligns across 8 bases. CDR1 and CDR2 from the germline V gene are SGHDN and FVKESK. There are 15 residues in the CDR3. The CDR3: CVSSQVRGHPGELFF. The CDR3 bases are TGTGTCAGCAGTCAAGTCAGGGGGCACCCCGGGGAGCTGTTTTTT.

V and J are TRBV5-4 and TRBJ2-7, with 9 bases aligning to TRBD2. CDR1 SGHNT and CDR2 YYREEE come from the germline V gene (reference sequence). CDR3 length equals 15 residues. The CDR3 coding sequence is TGTGTTAGCAGCGGCGCGGGGGGGCCGTCCTACGAGCAGTACTTC. Its protein is CVSSGAGGPSYEQYF. The full variable domain, rest sourced from reference TRBV5-4 and TRBJ2-7, is ETGVTQSPTHLIKTRGQQVTLRCSSQSGHNTVSWYQQALGQGPQFIFQYYREEENGRGNFPPRFSGLQFPNYSSELNVNALELDDSALYLCVSSGAGGPSYEQYFGPGTRLTVT.

In regard to this clonotype: An end of the junction differs from the germline gene, which may be a read error. The chain links TRBV6-5 to TRBJ2-3, with 8 bases lining up with TRBD1. CDR1 is MNHEY and CDR2 is SVGAGI in the germline V gene. The CDR3 loop spans 14 amino acids. CDR3 residues: CASSRQGPTDTQYF. The CDR3, as DNA: TGTGCCAGCAGTCGACAGGGGCCCACAGATACACAGTATTTT.

The chain recombines TRBV6-5 with TRBJ2-7; tentative D call: TRBD1 (6 bases). The length of the CDR3 is 15 residues. Germline CDR1 reads MNHEY; CDR2 reads SVGAGI. The CDR3 nucleotides are TGTACCAACAGCCCCATACAGGGAAAATTTTATGAGCAGTACTTC. It codes for CTNSPIQGKFYEQYF.

Details on this clonotype: Without the conserved terminal phenylalanine or tryptophan, this CDR3 likely stems from a read error. The DNA is left out, because the CDR3 cannot be placed on it with certainty; the CDR3 is given as TCRdb lists it. This rearrangement joins TRBV29-1 to TRBJ2-5; TRBD1 is taken as the D call from the table, unchecked against the DNA. With termini counted, the CDR3 has 12 amino acids. CDR1 SQVTM and CDR2 ANQGSEA come from the germline V gene. CDR3: CSIQGLPAYIYV.

Comment on this clonotype: Here the CDR3 omits its conserved ending phenylalanine or tryptophan, so a read error is the likely source. The V gene is TRBV29-1, the J gene TRBJ2-2, with D uncertain. Germline CDR1 reads SQVTM; CDR2 reads ANQGSEA. V lost 8 bases, J lost 1 base, and 8 bases lay in between. The CDR3 length is 12 residues. The CDR3 DNA is TGCAGCATTATGGGGAACACCGGGGAGCTGTTTTCT. It codes for CSIMGNTGELFS.

About this clonotype: The CDR3 does not end in the conserved phenylalanine or tryptophan, so this is likely a read error. V is TRBV11-3 and J is TRBJ2-3; 11 positions match TRBD2. Losses at the gene ends were 5 bases for V and 7 bases for J; bases not matched to a gene: 14. The CDR3 has 17 residues. Germline-derived CDR1 and CDR2 are SGHNT and YENEEA. CDR3 nucleotide sequence: TGTGCCAGCAGCCTAAGGGGATCTAGCGGGGGGCGAAATACGCAGTATTAT. Protein sequence: CASSLRGSSGGRNTQYY.

This chain uses TRBV6-5 with TRBJ2-3; D uncertain. V lost 6 bases and J lost 6, with 13 bases in between. The CDR3 is 13 amino acids. Germline-derived CDR1 and CDR2 are MNHEY and SVGAGI. The CDR3 spells CASSLGSEDTQYF. CDR3 coding DNA: TGTGCCAGCAGCCTCGGCAGTGAGGATACGCAGTATTTT.

This rearrangement joins TRBV20-1 to TRBJ2-5; D gene uncertain. Germline lookup yields CDR1 DFQATT and CDR2 SNEGSKA (reference sequence). The CDR3 extends over 13 amino acids. V was clipped by 6 bases and J by 5 bases, with 16 bases between them. Here the CDR3 reads CSAKSQLYETQYF. The CDR3 region has the DNA TGCAGTGCCAAATCACAGCTTTATGAGACCCAGTACTTC.

This clonotype was detected a few times. A read error may explain this, as a much larger clone is one base away. The chain combines TRBV14 with TRBJ2-1; 11 nucleotides align to TRBD2. This CDR3 spans 14 amino acids. V shed 1 base and J 11 bases; nucleotides not matched to a gene: 4. Germline CDR1 is SGHDN and CDR2 is FVKESK. The CDR3 sequence is CASSQGVAGGKQFF. In nucleotides, the CDR3 is TGTGCCAGCAGCCAAGGAGTAGCGGGGGGGAAGCAGTTCTTC. The whole variable domain, filled in from reference TRBV14 and TRBJ2-1, reads EAGVTQFPSHSVIEKGQTVTLRCDPISGHDNLYWYRRVMGKEIKFLLHFVKESKQDESGMPNNRFLAERTGGTYSTLKVQPAELEDSGVYFCASSQGVAGGKQFFGPGTRLTVL.

As for this clonotype: At one end the junction does not follow the germline gene, possibly because of a read error. This chain uses TRBV10-3 with TRBJ2-7; 7 bases align to TRBD1. CDR3 length: 13 amino acids. Germline V gives CDR1 ENHRY, CDR2 SYGVKD. This CDR3 reads CTIMPRQGDEYYF. DNA for the CDR3: TGTACCATCATGCCGCGACAGGGAGACGAGTATTACTTC.

This clonotype is labeled as large. The J gene is TRBJ2-7, the V gene TRBV6-6; TRBD1 matches at 7 bases. Germline CDR1 is MNHNY and CDR2 is SVGAGI (reference sequence). The CDR3 extends over 14 amino acids. With 4 bases clipped from V and 1 base from J, the junction kept 4 bases outside the gene matches. CDR3 sequence (DNA): TGTGCCAGCAGTTCCAACAGGGGATCCTACGAGCAGTACTTC. This translates into CASSSNRGSYEQYF.

This sequence joins TRBV20-1 and TRBJ2-5; 9 bases match TRBD1. Germline values: CDR1 DFQATT, CDR2 SNEGSKA (reference sequence). The CDR3 has 15 residues. The V gene end was trimmed by 5 bases and the J gene end by 6 bases; junction bases not matched to a gene: 13. CDR3 DNA sequence: TGCAGTGCTGCACTGTCGGGACAGGGTGTCAAGACCCAGTACTTC. Amino acids: CSAALSGQGVKTQYF.

The V and J genes are TRBV4-2 and TRBJ1-4, with D perhaps matching TRBD1 (5 bases). V lost 0 bases and J lost 11, with 22 bases in between. The CDR3 has 17 residues. Germline V lookup: CDR1 LGHNA, CDR2 YNFKEQ. CDR3 sequence: CASSQDPLRGNRRKLFF. The CDR3 DNA reads as TGTGCCAGCAGCCAAGATCCTTTAAGGGGAAATCGGAGGAAACTGTTTTTT.